This T cell receptor (beta chain) was found in a study of regulatory T cells in long-lasting Graves disease. Regarding the study as a whole: Few sampled subjects may have lowered accuracy.

Documented time point: newly diagnosed GD, antithyroid drugs for less than 3 months. From PBMCs, RNA was extracted and then used to make the TCR library. Patient provenance is recorded as an endocrinology department in Xi'an, China. Peripheral blood, around 9 milliliters of it, was drawn into EDTA tubes. Germline CDR1 reads MNHNS; CDR2 reads SASEGT. The CDR3 sequence is 13 residues long. Trimming took off 6 bases at V and 8 bases at J, with 16 bases between the two ends. In building TCR beta libraries, iRepertoire HTBI primers were used together with Arm-PCR of CDR3 regions. TCRdb independently ran MiXCR on the multiplex PCR reads; one entry per CDR3 protein. The sample has 620,000 or so distinct CDR3 sequences; about 16% are singletons. There are a few counts of this clonotype. Antigen unknown. The same sample was also used in a study of T cells in Graves' hyperthyroidism and ophthalmopathy. Turning to that study: Graves' hyperthyroidism was deemed stable given no ophthalmopathy progression within 18 months.

The sequences come from peripheral blood mononuclear cells (PBMCs), collected at new diagnosis, from a patient treated with antithyroid drugs. The sequence was obtained from a woman between 25 and 40 years old with Graves disease. V and J are TRBV6-1 and TRBJ1-2; D is uncertain. The CDR3 is CASRQGSFGGYTF. The CDR3 DNA reads as TGTGCCAGCAGACAAGGGTCTTTCGGAGGCTACACCTTC.